The text below deals with one T cell receptor (beta chain). Its antigen is still unknown. The repertoire was sequenced with immunoSEQ multiplex PCR; TCRdb's copy has only in-frame clones and lacks some. The table records some 210,000 clones, approximately 87% of them present only once. The sample is drawn from a study of cytomegalovirus exposure and HLA in healthy donors. Regarding the study as a whole: The finding came from a later analysis; first-cohort TCR clusters tended to co-occur in the 95 to 150 validation repertoires. Through in vitro validation, three CMV-associated chains were shown to be specific for CMV antigens. Most TCR sequences were uncommon, yet certain public TCRs appeared in many donors. The authors enumerated 164 TCR beta chains as linked to cytomegalovirus.

V lost 2 bases and J lost 4, with 15 bases in between. The germline CDR1 and CDR2 sequences are MNHEY and SMNVEV (reference sequence). The CDR3 is 16 residues long. The sequence was collected from a woman aged 18-29 years in good health and CMV-seronegative. The chain combines TRBV27 with TRBJ2-1; unclear D gene. The source material was PBMCs. Written as DNA, the CDR3 is TGTGCCAGCAGTTTAAGTTATGGTCCTATATACAATGAGCAGTTCTTC. Translation gives CASSLSYGPIYNEQFF.